A single sample gave rise to the 31 T cell receptor beta chains below, sequenced in a study of blood T cells in healthy people across ages. Together with a sample-barcoded 5' primer, a J-beta primer mix was included in a second PCR lasting about 7 to 12 cycles. TCRdb reprocessed the 5' RACE reads with MiXCR, giving one entry per CDR3 protein. The sample includes around 780,000 distinct CDR3 sequences, just over 55% of them seen just once. Sequenced material: blood. Receptor source: a man aged 40-50 years in good health.

This clonotype has just a few counts. The chain uses TRBV10-3 and TRBJ1-1; tentative D call: TRBD1 (6 bases). CDR3 length: 15 residues. Per germline, CDR1 ENHRY and CDR2 SYGVKD. V was shortened by 2 bases and J by 1 base, with 11 bases between the two germline ends. CDR3 residues: CAISETTGTNTEAFF. The CDR3 DNA follows: TGTGCCATCAGTGAGACGACAGGAACGAACACTGAAGCTTTCTTT.

The chain combines TRBV12-3 or TRBV12-4 with TRBJ1-1, with TRBD1 identical over 7 bases. The CDR3 extends over 15 amino acids. J was trimmed by 6 bases and V by 0 bases; bases with no gene match: 7. CDR3 sequence: CASSLAIGGRSEAFF. In DNA, the CDR3 is TGTGCCAGCAGTTTAGCGATAGGGGGCCGTTCTGAAGCTTTCTTT.

As regards this clonotype: With a much larger clone just one base away, this may be a read error. The chain's CDR3 is CASSSGHQETQYF. DNA for the CDR3: TGTGCCAGCAGCTCCGGGCACCAAGAGACCCAGTACTTC. V is TRBV7-3 and J is TRBJ2-5, with no clear D. The CDR3 is 13 amino acids. V dropped 4 bases and J dropped 0 bases, with 6 bases sitting between them. Germline V gene lookup returns CDR1 SGHTA and CDR2 FQGTGA.

The chain carries TRBV9 and TRBJ2-2; D gene uncertain. The CDR3 runs 12 residues. Germline V lookup: CDR1 SGDLS, CDR2 YYNGEE. The germline V and J ends were trimmed by 4 bases and 4 bases, with 5 bases remaining between them. This CDR3 reads CASSPITGELFF. The CDR3 DNA reads TGTGCCAGCAGCCCTATCACCGGGGAGCTGTTTTTT.

The rearrangement uses TRBV28 and TRBJ2-7, with 9 bases fitting TRBD1. CDR3 length: 12 residues. CDR1 and CDR2 from the germline V gene are MDHEN and SYDVKM. Losses at the gene ends were 7 bases for V and 6 bases for J; bases not matched to a gene: 4. CDR3 coding DNA: TGTGCCAGCACCCGACAGGGGGTCGAGCAGTACTTC. Translation: CASTRQGVEQYF.

This clonotype appeared a few times. The rearrangement joins TRBV29-1 to TRBJ2-7; D is perhaps TRBD2 (6 bases). Germline assignment: CDR1 SQVTM and CDR2 ANQGSEA. The V end lost 7 bases, the J end lost 12 bases, and 22 bases lay between the germline ends. The CDR3 totals 12 residues. DNA of the CDR3: TGCAGCGCCGCGACATCTACGGGGGTCCCGTACTTC. This translates into CSAATSTGVPYF.

The J gene is TRBJ2-7, the V gene TRBV5-6; D may be TRBD2 (5 bases). Germline values: CDR1 SGHDT, CDR2 YYEEEE. V was clipped by 0 bases and J by 7 bases, with 11 bases between them. This CDR3 region has 13 residues. The CDR3 region has the DNA TGTGCCAGCAGCTTGGCCTCGGGAAAAGAGCAGTACTTC. Protein: CASSLASGKEQYF. The full variable domain, rest sourced from reference TRBV5-6 and TRBJ2-7, is DAGVTQSPTHLIKTRGQQVTLRCSPKSGHDTVSWYQQALGQGPQFIFQYYEEEERQRGNFPDRFSGHQFPNYSSELNVNALLLGDSALYLCASSLASGKEQYFGPGTRLTVT.

The chain carries TRBV28 and TRBJ2-7; 8 bases align to TRBD1. The CDR3 is 16 amino acids. CDR1 and CDR2 (germline): MDHEN, SYDVKM. V lost 7 bases and J lost 2; bases outside the gene matches: 13. CDR3 DNA sequence: TGTGCCAGCACCACTATGGGACAGGCCAGCACCTACGAGCAGTACTTC. It yields the protein CASTTMGQASTYEQYF.

The CDR3 reads CASSLAWERGSEQFF. The CDR3 coding sequence is TGTGCCAGCAGCTTAGCGTGGGAACGGGGTAGTGAGCAGTTCTTC. The V call is TRBV7-9, the J call TRBJ2-1; D possibly corresponds to TRBD2 (5 bases). There are 15 residues in the CDR3. CDR1 and CDR2 (germline): SEHNR, FQNEAQ (reference sequence). Trimming pared 0 bases from V and 9 bases from J, leaving 15 bases between.

The chain uses TRBV7-6 and TRBJ2-2, with TRBD1 as a possible D gene (5 bases). With 3 bases removed from V and 6 bases from J, the gap between germline ends came to 14 bases. Germline CDR1 and CDR2: SGHVS and FNYEAQ. The CDR3 covers 15 residues. CDR3 DNA: TGTGCCAGCAGCTTGGACATTCCGAGGTCCGGGGAGCTGTTTTTT. This sequence encodes CASSLDIPRSGELFF.

The sample holds one count of this clonotype. DNA for the CDR3: TGTGCCAGCAGTGACACCCCGGGGTCTGGCTACACCTTC. It is translated as CASSDTPGSGYTF. The gene calls are TRBV6-2 or TRBV6-3 and TRBJ1-2; D unresolved. The V gene's germline CDR1 is MNHEY and CDR2 SVGEGT. Trimming took 5 bases from V and 7 from J, leaving 14 bases between them. The CDR3 sequence is 13 residues long.

In nucleotides, the CDR3 is TGTGCCAGCAGCTTATCGACAGGGGCCCCTAGCACAGATACGCAGTATTTT. It translates to CASSLSTGAPSTDTQYF. The gene calls are TRBV7-9 and TRBJ2-3; TRBD1 aligns across 8 bases. The ends lost 2 bases at V and 0 bases at J; junction bases unmatched: 7. The CDR3 is 17 amino acids. Per germline, CDR1 SEHNR and CDR2 FQNEAQ (reference sequence).

The chain recombines TRBV29-1 with TRBJ2-5, with D perhaps matching TRBD2 (6 bases). The ends were cut back, 4 bases at V and 5 bases at J, with 14 bases in the middle. The CDR3 loop spans 13 amino acids. Germline lookup yields CDR1 SQVTM and CDR2 ANQGSEA. CDR3 residues: CSVALLAAETQYF. Here the CDR3 DNA reads TGCAGCGTTGCCCTTTTAGCGGCGGAGACCCAGTACTTC.

This clonotype showed up just a few times. The chain combines TRBV6-5 with TRBJ2-1, with D perhaps TRBD1 (6 bases). Trimming left V 4 bases short and J 6 bases short, with 19 bases between. Germline loops: CDR1 MNHEY, CDR2 SVGAGI. This CDR3 is 16 amino acids long. For the CDR3, the DNA is TGTGCCAGCAGTTTCGACCGGGACACGGGCGTCAATGAGCAGTTCTTC. Translating it yields CASSFDRDTGVNEQFF.

The chain uses TRBV15 and TRBJ2-5, with D possibly matching TRBD1 (6 bases). CDR1 and CDR2 from the germline V gene are LNHNV and YYDKDF (reference sequence). The V end lost 1 base, the J end lost 2 bases, and 8 bases lay between the germline ends. The CDR3 has 14 residues. CDR3 DNA: TGTGCCACCAGCAGAGGGACAGATCAAGAGACCCAGTACTTC. It codes for CATSRGTDQETQYF.

Here the CDR3 reads CASSYAGSFYEQYF. CDR3 nucleotides: TGTGCCAGCAGTTACGCAGGTTCCTTCTACGAGCAGTACTTC. The rearrangement joins TRBV6-2 or TRBV6-3 to TRBJ2-7; the D is unclear. Deletions cut 2 bases from V and 3 bases from J, with 11 bases between. This CDR3 has 14 amino acids. Germline V gene data show CDR1 as MNHEY and CDR2 as SVGEGT.

V usage is TRBV29-1 and J usage is TRBJ1-2; the D is unclear. The ends were cut back, 7 bases at V and 2 bases at J, with 11 bases in the middle. The CDR3 runs 12 residues. Germline V gives CDR1 SQVTM, CDR2 ANQGSEA. As DNA, the CDR3 is TGCAGCGGACAAGGAGCAAACTATGGCTACACCTTC. Amino acids: CSGQGANYGYTF.

This sequence joins TRBV6-1 and TRBJ2-5; the match to TRBD2 covers 7 bases. CDR3 size: 14 residues. The germline CDR1 and CDR2 sequences are MNHNS and SASEGT. V was clipped by 5 bases and J by 2 bases; unmatched bases: 5. CDR3 nucleotide sequence: TGTGCCAGCAGTAACAGCGGGGCACAAGAGACCCAGTACTTC. It specifies CASSNSGAQETQYF.

The V gene is TRBV10-3, the J gene TRBJ2-3; tentatively, D is TRBD2 (7 bases). The CDR3 consists of 18 residues. CDR1 and CDR2 from the germline V gene are ENHRY and SYGVKD. The V gene lost 2 bases and the J gene lost 0 bases, with 18 bases spanning the gap. The CDR3 nucleotides are TGTGCCATCAGTGAGCCCTCAGCGGCGGGGGCTAGCACAGATACGCAGTATTTT. This encodes CAISEPSAAGASTDTQYF.

The chain is built from TRBV28 and TRBJ2-7; TRBD1 matches at 10 bases. The CDR3 is 15 amino acids. The V and J ends lost 7 bases and 6 bases, in that order; junction bases with no gene match: 12. Germline-derived CDR1 and CDR2 are MDHEN and SYDVKM. In DNA, the CDR3 is TGTGCCAGCAACCCTCCGGGACAGGGGATTTCCGAGCAGTACTTC. Its protein is CASNPPGQGISEQYF.

The chain is built from TRBV4-2 and TRBJ2-3, with D possibly called TRBD1 or TRBD2 (6 bases each). The germline V gene encodes CDR1 LGHNA and CDR2 YNFKEQ. Trimming cost V 3 bases and J 5 bases, with 18 bases left between them. The CDR3 loop spans 16 amino acids. CDR3 nucleotide sequence: TGTGCCAGCAGCCAGTACGCAGGGGAGGTCGAAGATACGCAGTATTTT. Translation: CASSQYAGEVEDTQYF.

This clonotype was seen a few times. V is TRBV3-1 and J is TRBJ2-1, with a possible D match to TRBD1 (6 bases). Germline V gene lookup returns CDR1 LGHDT and CDR2 YNNKEL (reference sequence). This CDR3 has 19 amino acids. V was pared by 4 bases and J by 6 bases, with 28 bases between. The CDR3 DNA is TGTGCCAGCAGCCGCAAGTTCCCAACAGGGTCGGCCTACCCCAATGAGCAGTTCTTC. Translating gives CASSRKFPTGSAYPNEQFF.

The chain couples TRBV2 to TRBJ2-7; D unresolved. CDR3 length: 12 amino acids. CDR1 and CDR2 from the germline V gene are SNHLY and FYNNEI. V was clipped by 7 bases and J by 3 bases, with 10 bases between them. The CDR3 coding sequence is TGTGCCAGCACCGGACCCTACTACGAGCAGTACTTC. It is translated as CASTGPYYEQYF.

V usage is TRBV4-2 and J usage is TRBJ2-1; D gene unclear. CDR1 LGHNA and CDR2 YNFKEQ come from the germline V gene. The CDR3 extends over 12 amino acids. V lost 4 bases to trimming and J lost 9 bases, with 10 bases between them. CDR3 loop: CASSLRRGEQFF. DNA for the CDR3: TGTGCCAGCAGCCTACGGAGAGGTGAGCAGTTCTTC.

Turning to this clonotype: The junction does not match germline at one end; this may be a read error. J is TRBJ2-5 and V is TRBV5-1; 7 bases match TRBD1. Germline V lookup: CDR1 SGHRS, CDR2 YFSETQ. The CDR3 sequence is 14 residues long. CDR3 nucleotides: TGTGCCAGCAGTTCACAGGGGCCCCAAGAGACCCAGTACTTC. This encodes CASSSQGPQETQYF.

The chain carries TRBV7-2 and TRBJ2-1; the D gene could be TRBD1 or TRBD2 (5 bases each). The DNA end favors TRBJ2-7, so the J call may be wrong. There are 15 residues in the CDR3. Looked up from germline, CDR1 is SGHTA and CDR2 is FQGNSA. CDR3 nucleotides: TGTGCCAGCAGCCCAGTGCAGGGCGGGTGGAATGAGCAGTACTTC. It is translated as CASSPVQGGWNEQYF.

The gene calls are TRBV6-5 and TRBJ2-1, with a weak D call TRBD1 (5 bases). The CDR3 is 16 residues long. The germline V gene encodes CDR1 MNHEY and CDR2 SVGAGI. The V gene lost 4 bases and the J gene lost 7 bases, with 20 bases spanning the gap. CDR3 sequence reads: CASSSGSTFLVNEQFF. CDR3 DNA: TGTGCCAGCAGTTCAGGGTCCACCTTTTTAGTAAATGAGCAGTTCTTC.

The CDR3 nucleotides read TGTGCCAGCAGCTTAATTACCGGGACGGTTTCGGGCTACACCTTC. This encodes CASSLITGTVSGYTF. This chain connects TRBV12-3 or TRBV12-4 to TRBJ1-2, with a weak D call TRBD1 (5 bases). The CDR3 consists of 15 residues. V was cut by 6 bases and J by 8 bases, with 22 bases left in between.

V is TRBV11-2 and J is TRBJ1-5, with 7 bases identical to TRBD1. CDR1 is SGHAT, CDR2 FQNNGV, per germline. The junction had 10 bases not matched to a gene; V was cut back by 5 bases and J by 6 bases. CDR3 length: 15 residues. The CDR3 DNA sequence: TGTGCCAGCAGCCCCGACAGGGCGGGGGGTCAGCCCCAGCATTTT. Its translation is CASSPDRAGGQPQHF.

The chain has TRBV7-2 and TRBJ1-1, with D tentatively TRBD1 (6 bases). The ends were cut back, 3 bases at V and 4 bases at J, with 15 bases in the middle. The CDR3 loop spans 15 amino acids. The germline V gene encodes CDR1 SGHTA and CDR2 FQGNSA. The CDR3 nucleotides are TGTGCCAGCAGCTTTTCCGTTGCCAGGGGCACTGAAGCTTTCTTT. Translated, it gives CASSFSVARGTEAFF.

V gene TRBV28 combines with J gene TRBJ2-1; possible D gene TRBD2, 7 bases. Trimming removed 5 bases from V and 5 bases from J, with 22 bases in between. This CDR3 has 17 amino acids. CDR1 and CDR2 from the germline V gene are MDHEN and SYDVKM. DNA of the CDR3: TGTGCCAGCAGTCGCGGTCGATGGCGGGGGCAGAACAATGAGCAGTTCTTC. Its protein product is CASSRGRWRGQNNEQFF.